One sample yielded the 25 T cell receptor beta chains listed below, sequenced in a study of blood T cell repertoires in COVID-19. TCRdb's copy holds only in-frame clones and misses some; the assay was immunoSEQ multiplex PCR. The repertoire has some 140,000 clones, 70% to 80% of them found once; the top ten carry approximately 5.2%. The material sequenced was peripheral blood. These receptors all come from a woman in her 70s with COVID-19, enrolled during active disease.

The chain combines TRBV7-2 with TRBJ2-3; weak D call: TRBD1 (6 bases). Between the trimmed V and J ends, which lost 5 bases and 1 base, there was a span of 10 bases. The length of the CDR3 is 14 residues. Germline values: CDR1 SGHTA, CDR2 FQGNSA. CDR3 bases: TGTGCCAGCAGCACCTGGACAGGCACAGATACGCAGTATTTT. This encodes CASSTWTGTDTQYF.

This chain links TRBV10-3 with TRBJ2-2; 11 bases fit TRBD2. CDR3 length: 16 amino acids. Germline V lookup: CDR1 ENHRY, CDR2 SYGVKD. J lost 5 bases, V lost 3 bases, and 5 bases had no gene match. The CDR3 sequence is CAISDSGGASTGELFF. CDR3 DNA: TGTGCCATCAGTGATAGCGGGGGGGCCAGTACCGGGGAGCTGTTTTTT.

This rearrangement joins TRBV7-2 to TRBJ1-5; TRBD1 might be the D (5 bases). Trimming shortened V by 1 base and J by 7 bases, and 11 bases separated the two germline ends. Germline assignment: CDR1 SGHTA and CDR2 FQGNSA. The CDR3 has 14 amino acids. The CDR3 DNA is TGTGCCAGCAGCTTAGATGGGGCGAACCAGCCCCAGCATTTT. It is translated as CASSLDGANQPQHF. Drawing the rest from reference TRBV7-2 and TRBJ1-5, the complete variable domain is GAGVSQSPSNKVTEKGKDVELRCDPISGHTALYWYRQSLGQGLEFLIYFQGNSAPDKSGLPSDRFSAERTGGSVSTLTIQRTQQEDSAVYLCASSLDGANQPQHFGDGTRLSIL.

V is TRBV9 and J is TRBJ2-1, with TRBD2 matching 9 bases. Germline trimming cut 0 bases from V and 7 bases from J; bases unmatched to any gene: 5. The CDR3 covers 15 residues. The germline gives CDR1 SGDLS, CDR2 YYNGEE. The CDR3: CASSVEGLAGNEQFF. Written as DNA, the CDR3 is TGTGCCAGCAGCGTAGAGGGTCTAGCGGGAAATGAGCAGTTCTTC.

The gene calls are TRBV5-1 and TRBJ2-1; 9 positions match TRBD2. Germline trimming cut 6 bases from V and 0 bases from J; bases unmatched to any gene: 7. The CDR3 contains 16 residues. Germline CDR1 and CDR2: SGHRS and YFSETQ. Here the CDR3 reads CASIPGSGSSYNEQFF. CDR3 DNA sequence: TGCGCCAGCATCCCGGGTAGCGGGAGCTCCTACAATGAGCAGTTCTTC.

The CDR3 nucleotides are TGTGCCAGCAGTTCCCCCCCAGGGAACTATGGCTACACCTTC. Translated, it gives CASSSPPGNYGYTF. This chain links TRBV28 with TRBJ1-2; D might be TRBD1 (5 bases). Per the germline V gene, CDR1 is MDHEN and CDR2 is SYDVKM. V gave up 4 bases and J gave up 2 bases, with 11 bases separating them. The CDR3 has 14 amino acids.

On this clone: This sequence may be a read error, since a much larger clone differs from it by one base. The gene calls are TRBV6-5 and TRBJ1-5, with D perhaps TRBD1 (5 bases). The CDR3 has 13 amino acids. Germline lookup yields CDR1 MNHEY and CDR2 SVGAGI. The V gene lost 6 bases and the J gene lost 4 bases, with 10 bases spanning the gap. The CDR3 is CASSPDKNQPQHF. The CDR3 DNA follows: TGTGCCAGCAGCCCGGACAAGAATCAGCCCCAGCATTTT.

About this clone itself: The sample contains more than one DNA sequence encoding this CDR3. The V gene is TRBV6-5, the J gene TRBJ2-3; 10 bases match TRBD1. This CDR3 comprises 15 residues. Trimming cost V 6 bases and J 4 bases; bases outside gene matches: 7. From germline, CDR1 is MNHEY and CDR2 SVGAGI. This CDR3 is CASRDRGRLPDTQYF. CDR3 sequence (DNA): TGTGCCAGCAGAGACAGGGGGCGCCTCCCAGATACGCAGTATTTT.

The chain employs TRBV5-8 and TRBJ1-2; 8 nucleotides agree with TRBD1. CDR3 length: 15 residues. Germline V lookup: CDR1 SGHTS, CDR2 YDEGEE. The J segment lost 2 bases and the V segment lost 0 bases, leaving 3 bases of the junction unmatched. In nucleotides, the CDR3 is TGTGCCAGCAGCTTGGGACAGGGGTTAAACTATGGCTACACCTTC. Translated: CASSLGQGLNYGYTF. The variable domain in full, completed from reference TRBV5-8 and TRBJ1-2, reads EAGVTQSPTHLIKTRGQQATLRCSPISGHTSVYWYQQALGLGLQFLLWYDEGEERNRGNFPPRFSGRQFPNYSSELNVNALELEDSALYLCASSLGQGLNYGYTFGSGTRLTVV.

For the CDR3, the DNA is TGTGCCAGCGCAACTGTTGGCTATGGCTACACCTTC. Translated, it gives CASATVGYGYTF. V and J are TRBV19 and TRBJ1-2; D is unresolved. Trimming shortened V by 9 bases and J by 4 bases, and 12 bases separated the two germline ends. This CDR3 spans 12 amino acids. Germline CDR1 LNHDA, CDR2 SQIVND (reference sequence). Combining the CDR3 with reference TRBV19 and TRBJ1-2 gives the whole variable domain DGGITQSPKYLFRKEGQNVTLSCEQNLNHDAMYWYRQDPGQGLRLIYYSQIVNDFQKGDIAEGYSVSREKKESFPLTVTSAQKNPTAFYLCASATVGYGYTFGSGTRLTVV.

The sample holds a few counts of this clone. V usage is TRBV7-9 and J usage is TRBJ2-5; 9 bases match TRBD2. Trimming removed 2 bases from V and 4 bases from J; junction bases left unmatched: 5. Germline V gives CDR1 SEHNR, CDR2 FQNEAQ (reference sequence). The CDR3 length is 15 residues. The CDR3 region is CASSLSLAGSETQYF. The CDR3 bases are TGTGCCAGCAGCTTATCCCTAGCGGGGTCAGAGACCCAGTACTTC. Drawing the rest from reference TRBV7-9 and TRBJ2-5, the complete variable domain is DTGVSQNPRHKITKRGQNVTFRCDPISEHNRLYWYRQTLGQGPEFLTYFQNEAQLEKSRLLSDRFSAERPKGSFSTLEIQRTEQGDSAMYLCASSLSLAGSETQYFGPGTRLLVL.

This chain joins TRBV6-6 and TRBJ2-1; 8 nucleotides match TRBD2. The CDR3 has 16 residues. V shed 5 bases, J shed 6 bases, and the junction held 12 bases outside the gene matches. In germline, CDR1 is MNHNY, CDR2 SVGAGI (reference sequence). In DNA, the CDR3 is TGTGCCAGCAGTAGAACTAGCGGTGCCATTCCCAATGAGCAGTTCTTC. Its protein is CASSRTSGAIPNEQFF.

The CDR3 nucleotides read TGTGCCTGGTCTTCCGGGACAGTTTACAATGAGCAGTTCTTC. This codes for CAWSSGTVYNEQFF. The rearrangement links TRBV30 to TRBJ2-1, with 7 bases lining up with TRBD1. CDR1 is GTSNPN, CDR2 SVGIG, per germline (reference sequence). J was trimmed by 4 bases and V by 5 bases; bases with no gene match: 8. The CDR3 consists of 14 residues.

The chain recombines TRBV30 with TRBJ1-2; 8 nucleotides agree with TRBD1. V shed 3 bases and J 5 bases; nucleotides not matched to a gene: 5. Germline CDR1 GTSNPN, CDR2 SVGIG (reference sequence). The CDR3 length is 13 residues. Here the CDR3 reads CAWRRQGLYGYTF. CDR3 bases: TGTGCCTGGAGGAGACAGGGGCTATATGGCTACACCTTC.

The CDR3 region has the DNA TGCGCCAGCAGCTCCGGACTGTTCGTGGGCACAGATACGCAGTATTTT. It encodes CASSSGLFVGTDTQYF. The chain employs TRBV5-1 and TRBJ2-3; D may be TRBD2 (5 bases). The V gene's germline CDR1 is SGHRS and CDR2 YFSETQ. V was trimmed by 3 bases and J by 1 base, leaving 15 bases between them. This CDR3 is built from 16 residues.

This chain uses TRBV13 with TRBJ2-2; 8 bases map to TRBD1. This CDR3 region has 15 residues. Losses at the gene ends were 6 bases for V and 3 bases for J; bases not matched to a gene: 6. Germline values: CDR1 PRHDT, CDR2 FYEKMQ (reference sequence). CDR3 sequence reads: CASSTRQGHTGELFF. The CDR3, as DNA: TGTGCCAGCAGTACACGACAGGGGCACACCGGGGAGCTGTTTTTT.

Written as DNA, the CDR3 is TGTGCCAGCAGCTTAGTCCAGGAAAAACTGTTTTTT. It specifies CASSLVQEKLFF. The chain is built from TRBV7-2 and TRBJ1-4; D is unresolved. Per germline, CDR1 SGHTA and CDR2 FQGNSA. The CDR3 runs to 12 residues. V lost 1 base and J 8 bases, leaving 5 bases between the germline ends.

The CDR3 is CASSQASGAKNIQYF. CDR3 nucleotides: TGTGCCAGCAGCCAAGCTTCCGGGGCCAAAAACATTCAGTACTTC. V usage is TRBV3-1 (or the pseudogene TRBV3-2) and J usage is TRBJ2-4; D remains ambiguous. Germline V gene sequence: CDR1 LGHDT, CDR2 YNNKEL (reference sequence). Deletions cut 1 base from V and 1 base from J, with 8 bases between. The CDR3 spans 15 residues.

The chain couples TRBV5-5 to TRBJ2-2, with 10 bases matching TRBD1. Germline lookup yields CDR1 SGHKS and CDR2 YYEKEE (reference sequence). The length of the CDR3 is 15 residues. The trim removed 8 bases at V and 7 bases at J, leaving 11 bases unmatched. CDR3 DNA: TGTGCCAGTCAAAAGTCCTGGACAGGGGGCGGGGAGCTGTTTTTT. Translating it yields CASQKSWTGGGELFF.

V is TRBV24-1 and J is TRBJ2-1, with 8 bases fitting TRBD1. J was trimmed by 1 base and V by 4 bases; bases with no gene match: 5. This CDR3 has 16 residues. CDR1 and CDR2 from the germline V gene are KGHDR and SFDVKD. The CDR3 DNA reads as TGTGCCACCAGTGAGCGGACAGGGAGGTCCTACAATGAGCAGTTCTTC. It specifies CATSERTGRSYNEQFF.

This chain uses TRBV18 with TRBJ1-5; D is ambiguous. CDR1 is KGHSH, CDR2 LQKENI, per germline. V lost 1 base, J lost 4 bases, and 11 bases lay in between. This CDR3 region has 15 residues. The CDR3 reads CASSPQSSENQPQHF. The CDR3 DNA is TGTGCCAGCTCACCACAGAGTAGCGAGAATCAGCCCCAGCATTTT.

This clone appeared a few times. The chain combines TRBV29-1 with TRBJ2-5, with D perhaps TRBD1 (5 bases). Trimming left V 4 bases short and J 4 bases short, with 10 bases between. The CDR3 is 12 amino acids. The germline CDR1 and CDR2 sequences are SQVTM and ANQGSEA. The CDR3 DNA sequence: TGCAGCGTTGCAGGGCTGGGAGAGACCCAGTACTTC. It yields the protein CSVAGLGETQYF.

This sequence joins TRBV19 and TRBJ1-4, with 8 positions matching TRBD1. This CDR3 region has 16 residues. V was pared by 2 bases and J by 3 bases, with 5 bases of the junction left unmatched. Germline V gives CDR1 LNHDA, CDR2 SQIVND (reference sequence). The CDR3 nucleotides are TGTGCCAGTAGTATACCCGACAGGGGACCTAATGAAAAACTGTTTTTT. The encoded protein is CASSIPDRGPNEKLFF.

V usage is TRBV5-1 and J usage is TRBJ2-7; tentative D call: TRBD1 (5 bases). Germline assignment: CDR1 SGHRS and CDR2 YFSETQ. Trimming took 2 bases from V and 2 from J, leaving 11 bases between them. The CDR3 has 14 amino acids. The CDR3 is CASSFVQGAYEQYF. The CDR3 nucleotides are TGCGCCAGCAGCTTTGTCCAGGGCGCCTACGAGCAGTACTTC.

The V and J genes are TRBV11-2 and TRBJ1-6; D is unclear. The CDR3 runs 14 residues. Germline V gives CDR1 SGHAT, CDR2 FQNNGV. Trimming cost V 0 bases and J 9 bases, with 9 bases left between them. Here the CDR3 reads CASSLDPGRSPLHF. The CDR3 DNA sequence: TGTGCCAGCAGCTTAGATCCAGGCCGTTCACCCCTCCACTTT.